This T cell receptor (beta chain) was obtained from a study of CD8 T cells in Susac syndrome. Study-wide results and limits: That the number of individuals in its TCR sequencing and HLA analysis was relatively small was acknowledged by the study.

The trim removed 1 base at V and 3 bases at J, leaving 8 bases unmatched. Germline CDR1 DFQATT, CDR2 SNEGSKA (reference sequence). This CDR3 region has 16 residues. Turning to this clonotype: Its target is unknown.

With random hexamers, roughly 0.45 to 1 ug RNA was reverse transcribed. A multiplex approach, immunoSEQ multiplex PCR, amplified TCR beta CDR3 across 54 Vbeta and 13 Jbeta. Each CDR3 protein gets one entry after TCRdb re-called the immunoSEQ multiplex PCR reads with MiXCR. The sample has 120,000 to 150,000 distinct CDR3 sequences; roughly 94% are singletons. Sequencing of TCR beta was performed on blood CD8+ T cells and on blood CD4+ T cells. Negative isolation was applied to CD8+ and CD4+ T cells, and FACS enrichment was applied to TEMRA cells. Sequencing input: CD4+ T cells from PBMCs. The V call is TRBV20-1, the J call TRBJ2-1; 8 nucleotides match TRBD2. The clonotype comes from a human donor in good health. As DNA, the CDR3 is TGCAGTGCTAGAGTAATTAGAGCGGGGGTCTACAATGAGCAGTTCTTC. This codes for CSARVIRAGVYNEQFF.